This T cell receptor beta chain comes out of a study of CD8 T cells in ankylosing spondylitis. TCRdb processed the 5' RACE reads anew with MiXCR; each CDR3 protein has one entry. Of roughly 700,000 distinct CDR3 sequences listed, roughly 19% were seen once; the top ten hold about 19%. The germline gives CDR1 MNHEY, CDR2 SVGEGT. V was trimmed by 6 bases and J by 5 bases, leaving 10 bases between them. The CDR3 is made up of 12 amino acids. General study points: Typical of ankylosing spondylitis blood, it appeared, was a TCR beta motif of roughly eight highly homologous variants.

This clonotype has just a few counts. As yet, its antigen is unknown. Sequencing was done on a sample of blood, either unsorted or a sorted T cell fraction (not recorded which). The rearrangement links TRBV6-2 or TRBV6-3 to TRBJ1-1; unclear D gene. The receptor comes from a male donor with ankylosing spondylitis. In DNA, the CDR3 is TGTGCCAGCAGCCGACCGGGGACTGAAGCTTTCTTT. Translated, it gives CASSRPGTEAFF.